This TCR beta chain is drawn from a study of blood T cell repertoires in COVID-19. Study at large: The origin of the acute and convalescent COVID-19 samples was the United States, Italy and Spain.

Cohort placement rested on clinical history that participants reported themselves. It was within 2 weeks before study entry that exposed participants met a COVID-19 case. Source study methods: From reference gene primer amplification, estimates of nucleated cell counts were derived. Data came from immunoSEQ multiplex PCR; TCRdb stores just in-frame clones and leaves some out. The DNA was the basis for D and trimming; V, J and clone size are from that table. The sample includes around 160,000 clones, roughly 84% of them seen just once. V was clipped by 5 bases and J by 3 bases, with 10 bases between them. The CDR3 has 14 amino acids. Germline assignment: CDR1 SGHTA and CDR2 FQGNSA.

The receptor was isolated from a woman between 45 and 60 years old who had been exposed to COVID-19. The chain links TRBV7-2 to TRBJ2-2; D is possibly TRBD2 (5 bases). Sequences were obtained from PBMCs or T cells enriched from blood (not recorded which). In DNA form, the CDR3 reads TGTGCCAGCAGCCTAGGACTCCACACCGGGGAGCTGTTTTTT. It codes for CASSLGLHTGELFF.